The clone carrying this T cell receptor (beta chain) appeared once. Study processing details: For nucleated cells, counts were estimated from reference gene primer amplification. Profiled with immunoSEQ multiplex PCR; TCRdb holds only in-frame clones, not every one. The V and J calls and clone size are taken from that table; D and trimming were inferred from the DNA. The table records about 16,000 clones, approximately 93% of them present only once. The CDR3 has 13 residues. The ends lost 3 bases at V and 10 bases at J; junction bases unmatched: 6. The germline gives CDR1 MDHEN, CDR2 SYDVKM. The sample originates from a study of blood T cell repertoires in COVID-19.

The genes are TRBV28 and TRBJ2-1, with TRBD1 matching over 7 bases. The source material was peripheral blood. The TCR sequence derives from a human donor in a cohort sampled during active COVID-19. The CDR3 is CASSFLGQVEQFF. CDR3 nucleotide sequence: TGTGCCAGCAGTTTTCTAGGACAGGTCGAGCAGTTCTTC.